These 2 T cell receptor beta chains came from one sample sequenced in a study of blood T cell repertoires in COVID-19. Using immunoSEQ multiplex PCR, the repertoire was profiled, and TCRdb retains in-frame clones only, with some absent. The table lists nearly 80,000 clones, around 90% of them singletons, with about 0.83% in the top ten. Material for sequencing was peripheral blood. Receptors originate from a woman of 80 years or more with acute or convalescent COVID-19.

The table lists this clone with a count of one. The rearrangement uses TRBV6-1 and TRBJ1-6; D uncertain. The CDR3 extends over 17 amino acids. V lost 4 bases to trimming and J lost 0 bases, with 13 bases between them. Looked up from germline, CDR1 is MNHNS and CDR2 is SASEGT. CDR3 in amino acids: CASSGKLGSSYNSPLHF. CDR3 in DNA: TGTGCCAGCAGTGGCAAGCTGGGGAGCTCCTATAATTCACCCCTCCACTTT.

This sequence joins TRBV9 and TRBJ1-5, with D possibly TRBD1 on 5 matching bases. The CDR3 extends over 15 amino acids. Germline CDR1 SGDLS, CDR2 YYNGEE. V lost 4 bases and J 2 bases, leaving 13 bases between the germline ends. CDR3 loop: CASSPRGDGNQPQHF. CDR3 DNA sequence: TGTGCCAGCAGCCCTCGGGGGGACGGCAATCAGCCCCAGCATTTT. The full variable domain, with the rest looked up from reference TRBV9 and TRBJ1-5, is DSGVTQTPKHLITATGQRVTLRCSPRSGDLSVYWYQQSLDQGLQFLIQYYNGEERAKGNILERFSAQQFPDLHSELNLSSLELGDSALYFCASSPRGDGNQPQHFGDGTRLSIL.